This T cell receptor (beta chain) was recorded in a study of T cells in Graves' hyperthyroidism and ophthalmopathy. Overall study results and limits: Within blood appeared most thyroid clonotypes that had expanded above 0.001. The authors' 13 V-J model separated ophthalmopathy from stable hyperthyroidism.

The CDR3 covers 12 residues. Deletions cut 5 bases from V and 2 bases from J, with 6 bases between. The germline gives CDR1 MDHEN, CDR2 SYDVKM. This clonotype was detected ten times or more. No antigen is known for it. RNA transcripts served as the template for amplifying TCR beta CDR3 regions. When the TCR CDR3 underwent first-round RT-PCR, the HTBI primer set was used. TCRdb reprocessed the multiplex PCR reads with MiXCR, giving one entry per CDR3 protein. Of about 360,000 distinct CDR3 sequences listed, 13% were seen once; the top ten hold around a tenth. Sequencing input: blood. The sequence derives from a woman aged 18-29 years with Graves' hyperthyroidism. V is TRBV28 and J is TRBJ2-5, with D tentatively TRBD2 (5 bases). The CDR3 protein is CASSSGQETQYF. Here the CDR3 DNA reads TGTGCCAGCAGTAGCGGACAAGAGACCCAGTACTTC.